This record concerns one TCR beta chain sequence. Its antigen remains unidentified. The sample originates from a study of cytomegalovirus exposure and HLA in healthy donors. Germline assignment: CDR1 MGHRA and CDR2 YSYEKL. Trimming took 2 bases from V and 9 from J, leaving 20 bases between them. This CDR3 is built from 16 residues. Findings and limits, study-wide: As a later analysis showed, a missense DCLRE1C variant was linked to trimming of TCR beta V- and J-genes. A prior analysis recorded that most TCR beta V segments were productive about 90% or about 30% of the time. In a later analysis, at a false discovery rate of 0.05, 15,000 to 20,000 TCR beta sequences were associated with HLA alleles. Several V segments, TRBV6-2 and TRBV6-3 among them, could not be told apart and were dropped.

PCR used 60 Vbeta primers and 13 Jbeta primers. Clones were sequenced by immunoSEQ multiplex PCR, and TCRdb holds only the in-frame ones, with some missing. The profile shows about 100,000 clones, 70% to 80% of them singletons. This clonotype was obtained from a woman in her thirties or forties in good health and CMV-seronegative. The sequencing input was PBMCs. The chain joins TRBV4-1 to TRBJ2-4; D is possibly TRBD2 (6 bases). Written as DNA, the CDR3 is TGCGCCAGCAGCCAACAGACGGGGGACGCTCTATTCATTCAGTACTTC. Protein product: CASSQQTGDALFIQYF.